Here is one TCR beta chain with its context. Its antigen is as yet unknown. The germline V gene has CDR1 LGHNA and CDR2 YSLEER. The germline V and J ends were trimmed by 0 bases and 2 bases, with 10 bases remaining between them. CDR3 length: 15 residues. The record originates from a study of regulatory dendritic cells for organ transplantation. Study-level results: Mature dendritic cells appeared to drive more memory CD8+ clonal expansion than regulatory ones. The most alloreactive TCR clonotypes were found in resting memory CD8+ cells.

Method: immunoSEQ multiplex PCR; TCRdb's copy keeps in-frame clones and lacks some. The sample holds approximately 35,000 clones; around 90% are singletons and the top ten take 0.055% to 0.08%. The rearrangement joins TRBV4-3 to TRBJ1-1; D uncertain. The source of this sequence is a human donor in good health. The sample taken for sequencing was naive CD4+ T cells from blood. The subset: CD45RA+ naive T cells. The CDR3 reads CASSQELILNTEAFF. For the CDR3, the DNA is TGCGCCAGCAGCCAAGAACTAATCCTTAACACTGAAGCTTTCTTT.